This passage covers 21 T cell receptor beta chains from one sample sequenced in a study of blood T cell repertoires in COVID-19. Sequencing used immunoSEQ multiplex PCR; TCRdb keeps in-frame clones, though not all of them. The sample yields 150,000 or so clones, 82% seen once. The sample comprised peripheral blood. The receptors derive from a woman aged 40-49 years with COVID-19, enrolled during active disease.

This clone came up once. The V gene is TRBV28, the J gene TRBJ2-3; 8 bases align to TRBD1. V shed 6 bases and J 8 bases; nucleotides not matched to a gene: 7. CDR3 length: 13 amino acids. Looked up from germline, CDR1 is MDHEN and CDR2 is SYDVKM. The CDR3: CASSGQGLGTQYF. DNA of the CDR3: TGTGCCAGCAGCGGACAGGGTTTAGGTACGCAGTATTTT. Full variable domain (rest looked up from reference TRBV28 and TRBJ2-3): DVKVTQSSRYLVKRTGEKVFLECVQDMDHENMFWYRQDPGLGLRLIYFSYDVKMKEKGDIPEGYSVSREKKERFSLILESASTNQTSMYLCASSGQGLGTQYFGPGTRLTVL.

This clone was counted a single time. The gene calls are TRBV3-1 (or the pseudogene TRBV3-2) and TRBJ1-2; D gene uncertain. The CDR3 is 12 amino acids. V was cut by 3 bases and J by 1 base, with 3 bases left in between. CDR1 is LGHDT, CDR2 YNNKEL, per germline (reference sequence). The CDR3 reads CASSQYNYGYTF. The CDR3 DNA sequence: TGTGCCAGCAGCCAGTATAACTATGGCTACACCTTC.

The rearrangement links TRBV4-1 to TRBJ2-6; 7 bases match TRBD1. J was trimmed by 8 bases and V by 5 bases; bases with no gene match: 6. CDR3 length: 14 residues. The germline gives CDR1 MGHRA, CDR2 YSYEKL. CDR3 sequence (DNA): TGCGCCAGCAGCGCGACAGGGTCGACCAACGTCCTGACTTTC. This translates into CASSATGSTNVLTF.

This clone was recorded once. DNA for the CDR3: TGTGCCAGCAGCCAAGAGACAGGGACCCTCCACTTT. This codes for CASSQETGTLHF. The chain combines TRBV3-1 (or the pseudogene TRBV3-2) with TRBJ1-6, with 7 positions matching TRBD1. In germline, CDR1 is LGHDT, CDR2 YNNKEL (reference sequence). CDR3 length: 12 amino acids. The V and J ends lost 0 bases and 14 bases, in that order; junction bases with no gene match: 1.

The V call is TRBV7-8, the J call TRBJ1-5; D is possibly TRBD1 (6 bases). In germline, CDR1 is SGHVS, CDR2 FQNEAQ. The CDR3 spans 14 residues. Trimming left V 5 bases short and J 5 bases short, with 13 bases between. CDR3 protein: CASSPRTADQPQHF. The DNA of the CDR3 is TGTGCCAGCAGCCCCCGGACAGCCGATCAGCCCCAGCATTTT.

The J gene is TRBJ2-5, the V gene TRBV18; a weak D match, TRBD2 (6 bases). Trimming shortened V by 5 bases and J by 2 bases, and 9 bases separated the two germline ends. Germline V gene lookup returns CDR1 KGHSH and CDR2 LQKENI. The CDR3 runs to 13 residues. This CDR3 is CASSGGRQETQYF. For the CDR3, the DNA is TGTGCCAGCTCAGGAGGGCGGCAAGAGACCCAGTACTTC.

This sequence joins TRBV28 and TRBJ1-1; unclear D gene. In germline, CDR1 is MDHEN, CDR2 SYDVKM. Trimming shortened V by 6 bases and J by 7 bases, and 9 bases separated the two germline ends. The CDR3 covers 11 residues. CDR3 loop: CASRAGVEAFF. CDR3 sequence (DNA): TGTGCCAGCAGGGCCGGGGTTGAAGCTTTCTTT.

The rearrangement joins TRBV6-2 or TRBV6-3 to TRBJ1-5; perhaps TRBD1 as D (5 bases). The germline V gene has CDR1 MNHEY and CDR2 SVGEGT. Trimming pared 2 bases from V and 2 bases from J, leaving 13 bases between. The CDR3 runs to 16 residues. The CDR3, as DNA: TGTGCCAGCAGTTACGTTGCAGGGTCGGGCAATCAGCCCCAGCATTTT. Amino acid sequence: CASSYVAGSGNQPQHF.

The chain links TRBV7-2 to TRBJ2-1; 14 positions match TRBD2. Trimming removed 1 base from V and 10 bases from J; junction bases left unmatched: 3. CDR1 is SGHTA, CDR2 FQGNSA, per germline. The CDR3 is made up of 15 amino acids. The CDR3 sequence: CASSLDWTSGREQFF. CDR3 DNA: TGTGCCAGCAGCTTAGATTGGACTAGCGGGAGGGAGCAGTTCTTC.

As DNA, the CDR3 is TGTGCCAGCAGGCCAGCAGAGGGTCGAGGCGAGCAGTACTTC. Its translation: CASRPAEGRGEQYF. V is TRBV28 and J is TRBJ2-7; D perhaps matches TRBD2 (5 bases). V lost 6 bases and J 6 bases, leaving 18 bases between the germline ends. Germline CDR1 MDHEN, CDR2 SYDVKM. This CDR3 has 14 amino acids.

This clone was recorded once. The V call is TRBV15, the J call TRBJ2-3, with 8 positions matching TRBD2. Germline V CDR1 and CDR2: LNHNV, YYDKDF (reference sequence). The CDR3 has 16 residues. The V gene end was trimmed by 2 bases and the J gene end by 1 base; junction bases not matched to a gene: 5. DNA for the CDR3: TGTGCCACCAGCAGACACAGCGGGAGTGGCACAGATACGCAGTATTTT. This sequence encodes CATSRHSGSGTDTQYF. Filled out from reference TRBV15 and TRBJ2-3, the complete variable domain reads DAMVIQNPRYQVTQFGKPVTLSCSQTLNHNVMYWYQQKSSQAPKLLFHYYDKDFNNEADTPDNFQSRRPNTSFCFLDIRSPGLGDTAMYLCATSRHSGSGTDTQYFGPGTRLTVL.

The J gene is TRBJ1-6, the V gene TRBV9; D not certain. V was clipped by 8 bases and J by 10 bases, with 16 bases between them. In germline, CDR1 is SGDLS, CDR2 YYNGEE. The CDR3 length is 13 residues. CDR3 coding DNA: TGTGCCAGTCAAGGGAGCCCCTTATCACCCCTCCACTTT. It encodes CASQGSPLSPLHF.

The V call is TRBV3-1 (or the pseudogene TRBV3-2), the J call TRBJ1-3; no clear D gene. Germline CDR1 and CDR2: LGHDT and YNNKEL (reference sequence). Trimming left V 3 bases short and J 0 bases short, with 3 bases between. The length of the CDR3 is 13 residues. The CDR3 bases are TGTGCCAGCAGCCAGAGCTCTGGAAACACCATATATTTT. This encodes CASSQSSGNTIYF.

The V and J genes are TRBV27 and TRBJ2-1; 9 bases line up with TRBD2. Germline V lookup: CDR1 MNHEY, CDR2 SMNVEV (reference sequence). V shed 5 bases, J shed 6 bases, and the junction held 11 bases outside the gene matches. The CDR3 length is 16 residues. CDR3 loop: CASSPTLGGGANEQFF. The CDR3 coding sequence is TGTGCCAGCAGTCCTACCCTGGGCGGGGGGGCCAATGAGCAGTTCTTC.

The CDR3 reads CASSAPRGNTIYF. Here the CDR3 DNA reads TGTGCCAGCAGCGCCCCTCGGGGAAACACCATATATTTT. This chain links TRBV9 with TRBJ1-3, with no clear D. Trimming shortened V by 3 bases and J by 4 bases, and 8 bases separated the two germline ends. The CDR3 is 13 amino acids. The germline CDR1 and CDR2 sequences are SGDLS and YYNGEE.

The chain couples TRBV7-8 to TRBJ1-1, with D possibly matching TRBD1 (5 bases). Germline CDR1 and CDR2: SGHVS and FQNEAQ. Between the trimmed V and J ends, which lost 5 bases and 5 bases, there was a span of 15 bases. The CDR3 has 14 amino acids. Here the CDR3 reads CASSPGVGGTEAFF. The DNA for the CDR3 is TGTGCCAGCAGCCCGGGGGTCGGGGGGACTGAAGCTTTCTTT. The full variable domain, with the rest looked up from reference TRBV7-8 and TRBJ1-1, is GAGVSQSPRYKVAKRGQDVALRCDPISGHVSLFWYQQALGQGPEFLTYFQNEAQLDKSGLPSDRFFAERPEGSVSTLKIQRTQQEDSAVYLCASSPGVGGTEAFFGQGTRLTVV.

The rearrangement uses TRBV9 and TRBJ2-2, with D unresolved. Germline V gives CDR1 SGDLS, CDR2 YYNGEE. The CDR3 covers 15 residues. V was shortened by 4 bases and J by 2 bases, with 12 bases between the two germline ends. The DNA of the CDR3 is TGTGCCAGCAGCCCCCGGGTGCGAAACACCGGGGAGCTGTTTTTT. This gives the protein CASSPRVRNTGELFF.

The chain is built from TRBV18 and TRBJ1-1; 10 bases align to TRBD1. The germline CDR1 and CDR2 sequences are KGHSH and LQKENI. CDR3 length equals 16 residues. Germline trimming cut 4 bases from V and 4 bases from J; bases unmatched to any gene: 9. For the CDR3, the DNA is TGTGCCAGCTCACTGGGACAGGGGAGGGCGGCCACTGAAGCTTTCTTT. This gives the protein CASSLGQGRAATEAFF.

The rearrangement uses TRBV7-9 and TRBJ1-2, with 10 bases fitting TRBD1. With V trimmed by 6 bases and J by 8 bases, 6 bases remained unmatched. Germline CDR1 is SEHNR and CDR2 is FQNEAQ (reference sequence). CDR3 length: 13 amino acids. The CDR3 here is CASSSGTGDGYTF. The DNA of the CDR3 is TGTGCCAGCAGTTCCGGGACAGGGGACGGCTACACCTTC. The full variable domain, its missing parts supplied by reference TRBV7-9 and TRBJ1-2, is DTGVSQNPRHKITKRGQNVTFRCDPISEHNRLYWYRQTLGQGPEFLTYFQNEAQLEKSRLLSDRFSAERPKGSFSTLEIQRTEQGDSAMYLCASSSGTGDGYTFGSGTRLTVV.

The chain is built from TRBV3-1 (or the pseudogene TRBV3-2) and TRBJ2-4; TRBD2 agrees at 12 bases. The trim removed 4 bases at V and 0 bases at J, leaving 4 bases unmatched. Germline assignment: CDR1 LGHDT and CDR2 YNNKEL (reference sequence). The CDR3 consists of 17 residues. The DNA for the CDR3 is TGTGCCAGCAGCCCCTCTAGCGGGGGGGGAGCCAAAAACATTCAGTACTTC. It is translated as CASSPSSGGGAKNIQYF.

This sequence joins TRBV19 and TRBJ1-2, with 8 bases fitting TRBD1. This CDR3 has 13 residues. CDR1 LNHDA and CDR2 SQIVND come from the germline V gene (reference sequence). V dropped 6 bases and J dropped 4; count of bases not matched to a gene: 4. The CDR3 spells CASRPGGAYGYTF. The CDR3 nucleotides are TGTGCCAGTAGACCAGGGGGCGCCTATGGCTACACCTTC.